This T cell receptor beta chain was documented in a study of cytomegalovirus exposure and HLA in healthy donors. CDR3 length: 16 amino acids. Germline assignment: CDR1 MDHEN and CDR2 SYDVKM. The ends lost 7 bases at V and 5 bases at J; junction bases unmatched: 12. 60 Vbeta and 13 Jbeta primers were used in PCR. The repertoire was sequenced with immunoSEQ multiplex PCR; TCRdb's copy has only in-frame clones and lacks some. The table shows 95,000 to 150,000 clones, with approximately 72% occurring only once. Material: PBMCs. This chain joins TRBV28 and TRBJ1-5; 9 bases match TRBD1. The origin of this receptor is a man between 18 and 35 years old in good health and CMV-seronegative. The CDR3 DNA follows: TGTGCCAGCACCCGAGGTGACAGGGGGGTTTATCAGCCCCAGCATTTT. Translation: CASTRGDRGVYQPQHF.